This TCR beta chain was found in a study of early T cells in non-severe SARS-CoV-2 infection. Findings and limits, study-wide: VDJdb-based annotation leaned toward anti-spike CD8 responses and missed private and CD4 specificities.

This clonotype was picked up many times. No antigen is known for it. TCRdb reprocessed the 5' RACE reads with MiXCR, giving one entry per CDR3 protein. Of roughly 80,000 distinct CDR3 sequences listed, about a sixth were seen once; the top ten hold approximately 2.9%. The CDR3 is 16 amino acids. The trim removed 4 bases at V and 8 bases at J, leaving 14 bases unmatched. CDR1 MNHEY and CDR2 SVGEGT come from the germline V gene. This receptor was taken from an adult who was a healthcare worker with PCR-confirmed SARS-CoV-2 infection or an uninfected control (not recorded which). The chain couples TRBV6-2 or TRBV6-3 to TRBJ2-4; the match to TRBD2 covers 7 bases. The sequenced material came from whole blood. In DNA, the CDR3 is TGTGCCAGCAGTTCCAGGACTAGTTCCCTCTTATACATTCAGTACTTC. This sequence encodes CASSSRTSSLLYIQYF.